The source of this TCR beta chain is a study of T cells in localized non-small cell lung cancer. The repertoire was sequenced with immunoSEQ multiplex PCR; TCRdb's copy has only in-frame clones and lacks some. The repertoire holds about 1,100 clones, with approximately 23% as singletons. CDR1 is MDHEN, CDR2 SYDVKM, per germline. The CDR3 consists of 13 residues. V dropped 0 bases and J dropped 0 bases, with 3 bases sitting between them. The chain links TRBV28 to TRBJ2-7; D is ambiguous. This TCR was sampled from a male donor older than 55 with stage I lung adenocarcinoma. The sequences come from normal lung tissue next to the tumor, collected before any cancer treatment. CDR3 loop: CASSLWTSYEQYF. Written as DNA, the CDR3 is TGTGCCAGCAGTTTATGGACCTCCTACGAGCAGTACTTC.